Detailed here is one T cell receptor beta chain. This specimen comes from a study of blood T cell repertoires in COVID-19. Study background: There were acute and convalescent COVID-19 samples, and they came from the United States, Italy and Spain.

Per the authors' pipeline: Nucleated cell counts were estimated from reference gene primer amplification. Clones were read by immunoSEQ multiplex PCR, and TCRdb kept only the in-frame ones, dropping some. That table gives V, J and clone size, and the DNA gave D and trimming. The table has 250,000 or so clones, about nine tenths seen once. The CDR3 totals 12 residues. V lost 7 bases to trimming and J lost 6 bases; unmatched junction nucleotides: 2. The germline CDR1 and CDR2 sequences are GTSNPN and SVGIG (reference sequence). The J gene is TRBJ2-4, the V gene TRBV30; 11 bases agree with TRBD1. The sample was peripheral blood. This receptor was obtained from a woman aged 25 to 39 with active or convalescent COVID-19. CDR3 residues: CAYGTGGNIQYF. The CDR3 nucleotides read TGTGCCTACGGGACAGGGGGAAACATTCAGTACTTC.